This TCR beta chain was recovered during a study of shared clonotypes between healthy human individuals. This CDR3 has 16 amino acids. The germline V gene encodes CDR1 MNHNS and CDR2 SASEGT. V shed 0 bases and J 4 bases; nucleotides not matched to a gene: 4. Healthy HIV-negative adults without recent acute infections or vaccinations served as donors. Splitting the CD4+ cells yielded a CD45RA+ naive subset and a CD45RA-negative memory subset. Some clones are missing from TCRdb's copy, which holds only in-frame ones; the method was immunoSEQ multiplex PCR. Of 850,000 to 1,200,000 clones listed, 65% to 75% were seen once; the top ten hold roughly 1.5%.

This chain uses TRBV6-1 with TRBJ1-4; 8 bases align to TRBD1. The sequence was collected from a man between 18 and 29 years old in good health. The source material was memory CD4+ T cells sorted from blood. Described subset: CD45RA-negative fraction. Here the CDR3 DNA reads TGTGCCAGCAGTGAAGCAGGGACAGGTTTTAATGAAAAACTGTTTTTT. Protein product: CASSEAGTGFNEKLFF.